These 9 T cell receptor beta chains originate from one sample sequenced in a study of T cell changes during pregnancy in multiple sclerosis. The method was immunoSEQ multiplex PCR; TCRdb's version includes in-frame clones alone and lacks a portion of them. The sample carries around 50,000 clones, 80% to 95% recorded once. Source: CD4+ T cells from peripheral blood mononuclear cells, taken after pregnancy. These TCRs come from a female donor in good health, enrolled as a control in a pregnancy study.

This rearrangement joins TRBV6-5 to TRBJ2-7; TRBD2 aligns across 8 bases. Trimming cost V 6 bases and J 2 bases; bases outside gene matches: 9. This CDR3 has 15 residues. The germline CDR1 and CDR2 sequences are MNHEY and SVGAGI. The CDR3 nucleotides are TGTGCCAGCAGCAGAACTAGCGGAGGTCCCTACGAGCAGTACTTC. Its translation: CASSRTSGGPYEQYF.

V is TRBV14 and J is TRBJ1-6; weak D call: TRBD1 (5 bases). Germline lookup yields CDR1 SGHDN and CDR2 FVKESK. V lost 0 bases and J lost 7, with 10 bases in between. This CDR3 region has 15 residues. CDR3 amino acids: CASSQDMGGNSPLHF. CDR3 in DNA: TGTGCCAGCAGCCAAGATATGGGGGGGAATTCACCCCTCCACTTT.

On this clone: The same CDR3 can be traced to other DNA sequences in this sample. This chain links TRBV2 with TRBJ2-7; no reliable D call. The CDR3 length is 11 residues. CDR1 is SNHLY, CDR2 FYNNEI, per germline. V was pared by 8 bases and J by 2 bases, with 7 bases between. The CDR3, as DNA: TGTGCCAGCTCCTTCGCCTACGAGCAGTACTTC. Its protein product is CASSFAYEQYF.

The chain joins TRBV5-1 to TRBJ1-4; the D is unclear. The CDR3 sequence is 15 residues long. Trimming pared 4 bases from V and 5 bases from J, leaving 15 bases between. Looked up from germline, CDR1 is SGHRS and CDR2 is YFSETQ. The CDR3 loop is CASSPASPLNEKLFF. In DNA form, the CDR3 reads TGCGCCAGCAGCCCCGCTTCCCCACTGAATGAAAAACTGTTTTTT.

This chain connects TRBV7-6 to TRBJ1-1; D is uncertain. The V and J ends lost 9 bases and 5 bases respectively, with 13 bases between them. Germline CDR1 reads SGHVS; CDR2 reads FNYEAQ. This CDR3 is 12 amino acids long. The CDR3 loop reads CASSGAGTEAFF. The CDR3 nucleotides read TGTGCCAGTTCAGGCGCAGGAACTGAAGCTTTCTTT.

The table lists this clone with a count of one. V is TRBV20-1 and J is TRBJ2-5, with D hard to call. V was clipped by 3 bases and J by 2 bases, with 4 bases between them. Per the germline V gene, CDR1 is DFQATT and CDR2 is SNEGSKA (reference sequence). The CDR3 has 11 residues. CDR3 sequence: CSASLQETQYF. DNA of the CDR3: TGCAGTGCTAGTTTACAAGAGACCCAGTACTTC.

The chain carries TRBV20-1 and TRBJ2-1, with D possibly TRBD2 on 5 matching bases. CDR1 DFQATT and CDR2 SNEGSKA come from the germline V gene (reference sequence). V lost 3 bases and J 12 bases, leaving 9 bases between the germline ends. There are 10 residues in the CDR3. The CDR3 coding sequence is TGCAGTGCTAGCCAGGACTGGCAGTTCTTC. Protein sequence: CSASQDWQFF.

V usage is TRBV6-6 and J usage is TRBJ1-5, with D uncertain. Trimming removed 6 bases at V and 9 bases at J, with 18 bases between. The CDR3 length is 14 residues. Germline lookup yields CDR1 MNHNY and CDR2 SVGAGI (reference sequence). CDR3 protein: CASSQSGPGLPQHF. Written as DNA, the CDR3 is TGTGCCAGCAGCCAGAGCGGGCCCGGTTTGCCCCAGCATTTT.

For the CDR3, the DNA is TGCGCCAGCAGCCGAGGACCCGGGACTAGCGGGGGCACCGGGGAGCTGTTTTTT. Its translation is CASSRGPGTSGGTGELFF. The chain employs TRBV4-1 and TRBJ2-2, with 14 bases fitting TRBD2. Germline CDR1 reads MGHRA; CDR2 reads YSYEKL. After removal of 4 bases from V and 4 bases from J, the junction contained 8 bases not matched to a gene. The CDR3 is 18 amino acids.